This record looks at one TCR beta chain sequence and its context. Its matching antigen is unknown. Germline CDR1 reads DFQATT; CDR2 reads SNEGSKA (reference sequence). This CDR3 is built from 13 residues. V lost 5 bases to trimming and J lost 7 bases; unmatched junction nucleotides: 7. Criteria for exclusion of patients were uncontrolled infection, other autoimmune disease, pregnancy or lactation. PBMCs were sourced from over 8.5 ml fresh peripheral blood. The sample is drawn from a study of T cells in Graves' hyperthyroidism and ophthalmopathy. Study in general: Peripheral blood was taken when the disease was first diagnosed, before any treatment began. General study points: The model forecast ophthalmopathy, anticipating it by a median around 6.9 months before onset.

Amplification of TCR beta CDR3 regions was performed using RNA transcripts as template. The HTBI primer set served for first-round RT-PCR of the TCR CDR3. TCRdb passed the multiplex PCR reads through MiXCR, listing each CDR3 protein once. Of about 840,000 distinct CDR3 sequences detected, 35% to 45% appear once; the ten largest clones hold about 9%. The receptor comes from a man aged 18 to 29 with Graves' hyperthyroidism. Sequenced input: blood. The V and J genes are TRBV20-1 and TRBJ1-5, with TRBD1 matching 8 bases. In DNA, the CDR3 is TGCAGTGCTCGACAGGGGAGCGGACAGCCCCAGCATTTT. This gives the protein CSARQGSGQPQHF.